This T cell receptor beta chain originates from a study of OX40 agonist ivuxolimab in advanced cancers. Whole-study context: Prior anti-PD-1, anti-PD-L1 or anti-CTLA-4 therapy was allowed; approximately 40% had some. Whole-study results and caveats: Clonal expansion in partial responders at 0.1-3.0 mg/kg ranked among the lowest. More expanded clones were seen, on average, in CD8+ T cells than in CD4+.

Germline CDR1 KGHSH, CDR2 LQKENI. J gave up 5 bases and V 3 bases, and 6 bases lay outside the gene matches. CDR3 length: 14 amino acids. The method was immunoSEQ multiplex PCR; TCRdb's version includes in-frame clones alone and lacks a portion of them. The sample has about 66,000 clones; about nine tenths are singletons. Details on this clone: The target antigen is unknown.

This TCR derives from an adult with an advanced solid tumor such as melanoma, head and neck, liver or kidney cancer. The V gene is TRBV18, the J gene TRBJ2-5; 7 nucleotides match TRBD1. Here the sequenced sample was CD4+ or CD8+ T cells sorted from blood, taken in a trial of the OX40 agonist ivuxolimab. The CDR3 bases are TGTGCCAGCTCACCTTTGGACAGGTTGGAGACCCAGTACTTC. It is translated as CASSPLDRLETQYF.